This TCR beta chain was captured in a study of spatial heterogeneity in lung cancer. Time point noted: sample taken at primary tumor resection. Germline-derived CDR1 and CDR2 are LNHDA and SQIVND (reference sequence). V was pared by 6 bases and J by 7 bases, with 12 bases between. The CDR3 is 12 residues long. TCRdb recomputed calls from the 5' RACE reads with MiXCR, one row per CDR3 protein. The table records 10,000 to 15,000 distinct CDR3 sequences, 4% to 6% of them present only once. General observations from the study: Tumors with more nonsynonymous mutations had more expanded intratumoral alpha and beta TCRs.

This clonotype was recorded many times. The antigen remains undetermined. The source is a male donor with early-stage non-small cell lung cancer. The J gene is TRBJ2-5, the V gene TRBV19; the D is unclear. Sequences were derived from lung tumor tissue, sampled at surgery. DNA of the CDR3: TGTGCCAGTAGCCCTACCCTGGGGACCCAGTACTTC. Its translation: CASSPTLGTQYF.